A selection of T cell receptor beta chains follows, all from one sample in a study of T cells in Graves' hyperthyroidism and ophthalmopathy. MiXCR, run by TCRdb on the multiplex PCR reads, gives a single entry per CDR3 protein. Among approximately 570,000 distinct CDR3 sequences listed, just under 20% were seen once. The sample taken for sequencing was blood. Receptors originate from a man aged 35 to 55 with Graves' ophthalmopathy. Each CDR3 is given with its conserved first and last residue. D genes are given only for firm matches. Size values are once, few and many counts, or a class for expanded clones, and some rows have none.

v_gene,abundance,d_gene,j_gene,CDR3aa,CDR3nt
TRBV14,-,-,TRBJ1-4,CASSQEKGRHLGEKLFF,TGTGCCAGCAGCCAAGAGAAGGGCAGACACCTCGGGGAAAAACTGTTTTTT
TRBV7-9,few,-,TRBJ2-3,CASSLEALRDTDTQYF,TGTGCCAGCAGCTTAGAAGCCCTGAGGGACACAGATACGCAGTATTTT
TRBV7-2,few,-,TRBJ2-5,CASSLKRGETQYF,TGTGCCAGCAGCTTAAAAAGGGGAGAGACCCAGTACTTC
TRBV6-1,-,TRBD1,TRBJ2-3,CASRPIRDRIVDTQYF,TGTGCCAGCAGACCAATCCGGGACAGAATAGTAGATACGCAGTATTTT
TRBV28,many,-,TRBJ2-1,CASSRLGESLFNEQFF,TGTGCCAGCAGTCGACTGGGGGAAAGCCTATTCAATGAGCAGTTCTTC
TRBV6-2/TRBV6-3,few,TRBD2,TRBJ2-1,CASSYSRTSGSSYNEQFF,TGTGCCAGCAGTTACTCCCGGACTAGCGGAAGCTCCTACAATGAGCAGTTCTTC
TRBV20-1,few,-,TRBJ2-1,CSASGEAEGEQFF,TGCAGTGCTAGTGGGGAGGCCGAGGGTGAGCAGTTCTTC
TRBV6-2/TRBV6-3,-,-,TRBJ2-5,CASRKRADPLETQYF,TGTGCCAGCAGAAAGCGTGCCGACCCATTAGAGACCCAGTACTTC
TRBV20-1,-,-,TRBJ2-6,CSAFVLPGVLTF,TGCAGTGCTTTCGTCCTGCCGGGGGTCCTGACTTTC
TRBV30,few,-,TRBJ1-1,CAWSPLPNTEAFF,TGTGCCTGGAGTCCCCTCCCGAACACTGAAGCTTTCTTT
TRBV20-1,few,-,TRBJ2-7,CSAPSIRDSYEQYF,TGCAGTGCTCCAAGCATTCGGGACTCATACGAGCAGTACTTC
TRBV6-1,-,-,TRBJ2-7,CASRGWVEGNYEQYF,TGTGCCAGCAGGGGGTGGGTGGAGGGGAACTACGAGCAGTACTTC
TRBV3-1,many,-,TRBJ1-2,CASSQEATGPLGYGYTF,TGTGCCAGCAGCCAAGAGGCTACAGGCCCTCTCGGCTATGGCTACACCTTC
TRBV2,-,-,TRBJ2-3,CASSRHAWGNSTDTQYF,TGTGCCAGCAGCCGCCATGCCTGGGGCAATAGCACAGATACGCAGTATTTT
TRBV30,many,TRBD1,TRBJ1-2,CAWSVQIRDRGNYGYTF,TGTGCCTGGAGTGTACAAATTCGGGACAGGGGCAACTATGGCTACACCTTC
TRBV6-2/TRBV6-3,few,-,TRBJ2-5,CASSYSALGETQYF,TGTGCCAGCAGTTACTCAGCTCTGGGAGAGACCCAGTACTTC
TRBV19,once,TRBD1,TRBJ2-1,CASSIEGTGFNEQFF,TGTGCCAGTAGTATAGAGGGGACAGGGTTCAATGAGCAGTTCTTC
TRBV30,many,-,TRBJ2-7,CAWSGRAEQYF,TGTGCCTGGAGTGGCCGGGCCGAGCAGTACTTC
TRBV6-1,few,TRBD2,TRBJ2-2,CASSSRAGGRTGELFF,TGTGCCAGCAGTTCGAGGGCGGGGGGGCGCACCGGGGAGCTGTTTTTT
TRBV7-2,many,-,TRBJ2-7,CASSLEFSASYEQYF,TGTGCCAGCAGCTTAGAGTTCTCCGCCTCCTACGAGCAGTACTTC
TRBV3-1,-,TRBD1,TRBJ1-2,CASSQEQGRNGYTF,TGTGCCAGCAGCCAAGAACAGGGGAGAAATGGCTACACCTTC
TRBV6-2/TRBV6-3,-,-,TRBJ2-7,CATRDTNYEQYF,TGTGCCACGCGGGACACAAACTACGAGCAGTACTTC
TRBV20-1,many,-,TRBJ2-1,CSARKGRSSYNEQFF,TGCAGTGCTAGAAAAGGCAGAAGCTCCTACAATGAGCAGTTCTTC
TRBV29-1,-,-,TRBJ2-7,CSVADSYEQYF,TGCAGCGTCGCGGACTCCTACGAGCAGTACTTC
TRBV2,few,TRBD1,TRBJ2-2,CASSDWDRENTGELFF,TGTGCCAGCAGTGACTGGGACAGAGAGAACACCGGGGAGCTGTTTTTT
TRBV30,many,-,TRBJ2-7,CAWTDSSYEQYF,TGTGCCTGGACGGACAGCTCCTACGAGCAGTACTTC
TRBV13,many,TRBD2,TRBJ2-1,CASSSSGVGNEQFF,TGTGCCAGCAGTTCTAGCGGAGTGGGCAATGAGCAGTTCTTC
TRBV28,many,-,TRBJ1-4,CASSPLGVGGEKLFF,TGTGCCAGCAGCCCCCTCGGGGTCGGGGGTGAAAAACTGTTTTTT
TRBV6-1,-,-,TRBJ2-2,CASRTGYNTGELFF,TGTGCCAGCAGGACAGGTTACAACACCGGGGAGCTGTTTTTT
TRBV27,few,TRBD1,TRBJ1-1,CANSKGQTEAFF,TGTGCCAACAGTAAGGGACAGACTGAAGCTTTCTTT
TRBV18,many,TRBD1,TRBJ1-1,CASSYSQGMNTEAFF,TGTGCCAGCTCATATTCACAGGGGATGAACACTGAAGCTTTCTTT
TRBV30,few,TRBD1,TRBJ2-2,CAWRRGLDTGELFF,TGTGCCTGGAGAAGGGGGCTAGACACCGGGGAGCTGTTTTTT
TRBV19,-,TRBD1,TRBJ2-3,CASSSQGASFSSTDTQYF,TGTGCCAGTAGTTCTCAGGGGGCTAGTTTTTCTAGCACAGATACGCAGTATTTT
TRBV20-1,few,TRBD2,TRBJ2-3,CSSGRRTDTQYF,TGCAGTAGCGGGAGGAGGACAGATACGCAGTATTTT
TRBV5-1,many,TRBD1,TRBJ2-7,CASSPGQGVGPTGNEQYF,TGCGCCAGCAGCCCGGGACAGGGAGTAGGCCCCACTGGGAACGAGCAGTACTTC
TRBV9,-,-,TRBJ1-1,CASSVGSKGTEAFF,TGTGCCAGCAGCGTAGGATCAAAGGGGACTGAAGCTTTCTTT
TRBV5-6,-,-,TRBJ2-5,CASSYRLETQYF,TGTGCCAGCAGCTATCGTTTGGAGACCCAGTACTTC
TRBV30,many,-,TRBJ2-1,CAWSVGAYNEQFF,TGTGCCTGGAGTGTGGGGGCCTACAATGAGCAGTTCTTC
TRBV12-3/TRBV12-4,few,-,TRBJ1-5,CASSPSGAPNQPQHF,TGTGCCAGCAGCCCTAGCGGAGCCCCCAATCAGCCCCAGCATTTT
TRBV6-1,-,TRBD1,TRBJ2-6,CASRKTGGTGGANVLTF,TGTGCCAGCAGGAAGACAGGGGGCACGGGTGGGGCCAACGTCCTGACTTTC
TRBV19,-,-,TRBJ1-6,CASSDLDRRDNSPLHF,TGTGCCAGTAGTGACCTGGACCGGAGAGATAATTCACCCCTCCACTTT
TRBV20-1,-,-,TRBJ1-4,CSARDLRGAGRGHEKLFF,TGCAGTGCTAGAGATTTAAGGGGGGCAGGCCGGGGACATGAAAAACTGTTTTTT
TRBV7-2,many,TRBD2,TRBJ2-3,CASSWASGSGLTDTQYF,TGTGCCAGCAGCTGGGCTAGCGGGAGTGGTTTGACAGATACGCAGTATTTT
TRBV28,-,-,TRBJ2-1,CASSWGAGAEQFF,TGTGCCAGCAGTTGGGGGGCGGGAGCTGAGCAGTTCTTC
TRBV9,few,TRBD1,TRBJ1-5,CASSVSQGATQHF,TGTGCCAGCAGCGTAAGTCAGGGGGCTACCCAGCATTTT
TRBV3-1,many,-,TRBJ2-7,CASSLTEIREQYF,TGTGCCAGCAGCCTCACCGAAATACGCGAGCAGTACTTC
TRBV11-2,-,-,TRBJ2-7,CASSPISRARGLKNRYEQYF,TGTGCCAGCAGCCCAATTAGTAGGGCGAGAGGGTTAAAAAACCGCTACGAGCAGTACTTC
TRBV12-3/TRBV12-4,few,-,TRBJ1-1,CASSFLGVTEAFF,TGTGCCAGCAGCTTTCTGGGGGTAACTGAAGCTTTCTTT
TRBV7-9,-,-,TRBJ2-2,CASRAAGTNTGELFF,TGTGCCAGCAGGGCGGCGGGTACGAACACCGGGGAGCTGTTTTTT
TRBV9,few,TRBD2,TRBJ2-1,CASSVGTSGTAYNEQFF,TGTGCCAGCAGCGTAGGGACTAGCGGCACTGCCTACAATGAGCAGTTCTTC
TRBV20-1,few,-,TRBJ2-1,CSAPDLEGQFF,TGCAGTGCTCCCGACTTGGAGGGGCAGTTCTTC
TRBV6-1,many,-,TRBJ2-1,CASSDSVIYNEQFF,TGTGCCAGCAGTGATTCGGTGATCTACAATGAGCAGTTCTTC
TRBV6-2/TRBV6-3,many,-,TRBJ1-1,CASSYPTANTEAFF,TGTGCCAGCAGTTACCCGACAGCTAACACTGAAGCTTTCTTT
TRBV3-1,many,-,TRBJ2-3,CASSSDRRTDTQYF,TGTGCCAGCAGCTCGGACAGACGCACAGATACGCAGTATTTT
TRBV18,many,TRBD1,TRBJ2-7,CASSPGQGNEQYF,TGTGCCAGCTCACCGGGACAGGGGAACGAGCAGTACTTC
TRBV7-8,-,TRBD2,TRBJ2-7,CASSLGGGVVYEQYF,TGTGCCAGCAGCTTAGGTGGGGGGGTGGTATACGAGCAGTACTTC
TRBV2,-,-,TRBJ1-6,CASSYSKDSPLHF,TGTGCCAGCAGTTACTCGAAGGATTCACCCCTCCACTTT
TRBV12-3/TRBV12-4,-,TRBD1,TRBJ2-7,CASSPGTGLPYEQYF,TGTGCCAGCAGCCCCGGGACAGGCTTGCCCTACGAGCAGTACTTC
TRBV29-1,-,-,TRBJ2-7,CSATADSYEQYF,TGCAGCGCGACGGCGGACTCCTACGAGCAGTACTTC
TRBV4-3,-,-,TRBJ1-4,CASSRLGTAGEKLFF,TGCGCCAGCAGCCGCCTCGGGACGGCCGGTGAAAAACTGTTTTTT